This T cell receptor beta chain was found in a study of beta chain features in type 1 diabetes. Whole-study results and caveats: Within the patient group, naive, central memory and Treg TCRB repertoires appeared more similar to each other than within healthy donors. Moderate but significant shortening of TCRB CDR3s was recorded in all four CD4+ subsets from Type 1 diabetes patients.

This clone was observed a few times. What it binds is unknown. Sort purity for all populations was recorded as exceeding 98%. This CDR3 has 14 amino acids. After removal of 7 bases from V and 7 bases from J, the junction contained 10 bases not matched to a gene. CDR1 is SGHTA, CDR2 FQGNSA, per germline. Every bit of the isolated RNA underwent reverse transcription, so sequencing read expressed TCRB transcripts. Sequencing used immunoSEQ multiplex PCR; TCRdb keeps in-frame clones, though not all of them. This table has roughly 340,000 clones, roughly 13% appearing once. This receptor was taken from a woman aged 18-29 years with type 1 diabetes. This chain links TRBV7-2 with TRBJ2-1; 7 bases match TRBD2. The source material was naive CD4+ T cells from blood. The CDR3 bases are TGTGCCAGCACCGAAAGCGGGACGTTTAATGAGCAGTTCTTC. It specifies CASTESGTFNEQFF.